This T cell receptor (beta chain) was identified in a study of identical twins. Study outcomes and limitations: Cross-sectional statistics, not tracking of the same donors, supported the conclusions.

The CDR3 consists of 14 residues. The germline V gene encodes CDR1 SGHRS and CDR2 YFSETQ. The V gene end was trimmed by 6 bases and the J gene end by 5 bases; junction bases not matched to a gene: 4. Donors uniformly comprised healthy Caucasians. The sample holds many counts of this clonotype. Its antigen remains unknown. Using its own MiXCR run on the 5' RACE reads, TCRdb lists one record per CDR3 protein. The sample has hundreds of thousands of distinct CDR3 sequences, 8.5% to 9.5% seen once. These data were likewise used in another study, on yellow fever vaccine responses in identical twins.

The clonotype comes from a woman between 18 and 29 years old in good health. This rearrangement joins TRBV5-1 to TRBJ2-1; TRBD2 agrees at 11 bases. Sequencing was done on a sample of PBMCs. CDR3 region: CASTTGLADNEQFF. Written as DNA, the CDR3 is TGCGCCAGCACAACGGGACTAGCGGACAATGAGCAGTTCTTC.